The rows below give T cell receptor beta chains drawn from one sample of a study of blood T cell repertoires in COVID-19. Data came from immunoSEQ multiplex PCR; TCRdb stores just in-frame clones and leaves some out. The profile shows approximately 200,000 clones, 94% of them singletons. Material for sequencing was peripheral blood. Receptors originate from a man under 40 with COVID-19, enrolled during active disease. CDR3s include the opening cysteine and the closing phenylalanine or tryptophan. The D gene is left open where the match is weak. Some rows have no size entry. The others give once, few or many, or a class for an expanded clone.

-,TRBJ2-5,-,TRBV4-1,TGCGCCAGCAGCCCAAGGACAGAAGAGACCCAGTACTTC,CASSPRTEETQYF
-,TRBJ1-6,-,TRBV7-9,TGTGCCAGCAGCCATGGGGGGGGACGGGTTAATTCACCCCTCCACTTT,CASSHGGGRVNSPLHF
-,TRBJ1-5,-,TRBV7-6,TGTGCCAGCAGCCTTGAGGGGGACACAGGGCTTAGCAATCAGCCCCAGCATTTT,CASSLEGDTGLSNQPQHF
-,TRBJ2-1,TRBD1,TRBV10-1,TGCGCCAGCAGCGCCTCGACAGGGTCAGGCAATGAGCAGTTCTTC,CASSASTGSGNEQFF
-,TRBJ1-2,-,TRBV19,TGTGCCAGTAGTGTACAGGACCCCGCTAACTATGGCTACACCTTC,CASSVQDPANYGYTF
-,TRBJ1-4,-,TRBV6-1,TGTGCCAGCAGTGAACCCGGGGCAACTAATGAAAAACTGTTTTTT,CASSEPGATNEKLFF
-,TRBJ1-1,-,TRBV19,TGTGCCAGTAGTATAGAGGTCCCCATACAGAACACTGAAGCTTTCTTT,CASSIEVPIQNTEAFF
-,TRBJ1-2,-,TRBV9,TGTGCCAGCAGCGTAGCTAACGGAGAGGGCTACACCTTC,CASSVANGEGYTF
-,TRBJ2-3,TRBD2,TRBV2,TGTGCCCCTGGGCGCGTACTAGCGGGGGCCACTCCAAAAAAAACTAGCACAGATACGCAGTATTTT,CAPGRVLAGATPKKTSTDTQYF
-,TRBJ1-6,TRBD1,TRBV6-1,TGTGCCAGCAGTGACGCGGGACAGATCATCTATAATTCACCCCTCCACTTT,CASSDAGQIIYNSPLHF
once,TRBJ1-5,-,TRBV29-1,TGCAGCGTTGGTGGCAGGGGTAGCAATCAGCCCCAGCATTTT,CSVGGRGSNQPQHF
-,TRBJ2-7,-,TRBV30,TGTGCCTGGACGGGGTTGTCCGAGCAGTACTTC,CAWTGLSEQYF
once,TRBJ1-6,-,TRBV5-5,TGTGCCAGCAGCGTAACACCGGGCCGGGGGAATTCACCCCTCCACTTT,CASSVTPGRGNSPLHF
-,TRBJ1-5,-,TRBV6-1,TGTGCCAGCAGTGAAGTTTGGGGGGGTACTCAGCCCCAGCATTTT,CASSEVWGGTQPQHF
-,TRBJ2-3,-,TRBV5-1,TGCGCCAGCAGCCCCCACTCGAGTTGGGATACGCAGTATTTT,CASSPHSSWDTQYF
-,TRBJ1-5,TRBD1,TRBV3-1/TRBV3-2,TGTGCCAGCAGCCAGACAGGGCGAGATCAGCCCCAGCATTTT,CASSQTGRDQPQHF